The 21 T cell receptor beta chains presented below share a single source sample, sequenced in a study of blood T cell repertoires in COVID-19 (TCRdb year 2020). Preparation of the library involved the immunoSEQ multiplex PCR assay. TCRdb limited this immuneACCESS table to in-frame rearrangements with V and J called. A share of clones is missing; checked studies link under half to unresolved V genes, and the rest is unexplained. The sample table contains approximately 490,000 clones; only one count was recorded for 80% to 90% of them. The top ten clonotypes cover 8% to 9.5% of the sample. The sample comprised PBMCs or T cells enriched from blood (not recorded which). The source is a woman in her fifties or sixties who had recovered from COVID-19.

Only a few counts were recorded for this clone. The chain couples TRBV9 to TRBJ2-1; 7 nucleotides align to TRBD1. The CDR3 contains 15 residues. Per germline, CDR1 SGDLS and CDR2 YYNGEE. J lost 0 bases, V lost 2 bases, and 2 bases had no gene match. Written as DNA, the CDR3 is TGTGCCAGCAGCGTGGGGACAGACTCCTACAATGAGCAGTTCTTC. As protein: CASSVGTDSYNEQFF.

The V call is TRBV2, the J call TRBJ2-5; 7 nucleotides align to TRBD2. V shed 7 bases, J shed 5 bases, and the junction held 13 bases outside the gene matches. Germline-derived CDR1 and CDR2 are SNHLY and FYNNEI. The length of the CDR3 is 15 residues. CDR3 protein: CASTATGLPSETQYF. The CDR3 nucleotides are TGTGCCAGCACCGCTACGGGACTACCATCGGAGACCCAGTACTTC.

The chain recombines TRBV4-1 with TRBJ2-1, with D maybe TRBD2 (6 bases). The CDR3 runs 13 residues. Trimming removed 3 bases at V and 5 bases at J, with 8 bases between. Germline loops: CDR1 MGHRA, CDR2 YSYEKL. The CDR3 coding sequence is TGCGCCAGCAGCCACGGGGGAAACAATGAGCAGTTCTTC. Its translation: CASSHGGNNEQFF.

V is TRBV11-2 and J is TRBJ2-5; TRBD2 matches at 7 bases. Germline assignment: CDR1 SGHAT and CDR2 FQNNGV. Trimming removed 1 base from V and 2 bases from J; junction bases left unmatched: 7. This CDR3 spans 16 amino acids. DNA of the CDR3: TGTGCCAGCAGCTTAGTGCCGGTACTAGCGCAAGAGACCCAGTACTTC. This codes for CASSLVPVLAQETQYF. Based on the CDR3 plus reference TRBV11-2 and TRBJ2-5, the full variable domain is EAGVAQSPRYKIIEKRQSVAFWCNPISGHATLYWYQQILGQGPKLLIQFQNNGVVDDSQLPKDRFSAERLKGVDSTLKIQPAKLEDSAVYLCASSLVPVLAQETQYFGPGTRLLVL.

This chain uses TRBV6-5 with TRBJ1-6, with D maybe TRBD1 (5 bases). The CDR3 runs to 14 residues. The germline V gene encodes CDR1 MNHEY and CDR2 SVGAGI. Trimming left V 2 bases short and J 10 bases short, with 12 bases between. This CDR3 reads CASSYVQGGSPLHF. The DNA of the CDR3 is TGTGCCAGCAGTTACGTCCAGGGAGGCTCACCCCTCCACTTT.

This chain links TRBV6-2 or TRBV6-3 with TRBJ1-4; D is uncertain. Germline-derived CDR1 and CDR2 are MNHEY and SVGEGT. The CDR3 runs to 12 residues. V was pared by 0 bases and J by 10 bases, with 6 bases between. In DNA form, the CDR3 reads TGTGCCAGCAGTTACTCGAAGCGAAAACTGTTTTTT. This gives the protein CASSYSKRKLFF.

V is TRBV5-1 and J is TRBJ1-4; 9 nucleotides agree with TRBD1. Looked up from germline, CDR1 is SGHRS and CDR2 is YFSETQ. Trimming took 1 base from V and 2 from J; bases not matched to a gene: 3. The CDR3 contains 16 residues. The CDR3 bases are TGCGCCAGCAGCTTGCCCGGGACAGGGACTAATGAAAAACTGTTTTTT. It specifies CASSLPGTGTNEKLFF.

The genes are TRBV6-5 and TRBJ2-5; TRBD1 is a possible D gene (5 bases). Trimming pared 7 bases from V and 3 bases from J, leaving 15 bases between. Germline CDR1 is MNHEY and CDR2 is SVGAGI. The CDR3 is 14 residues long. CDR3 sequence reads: CASNGAHKEETQYF. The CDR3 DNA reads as TGTGCCAGCAATGGGGCGCACAAAGAAGAGACCCAGTACTTC.

Here the CDR3 reads CASSLRLAGVQETQYF. The CDR3 DNA reads as TGTGCCAGCAGTTTGAGACTAGCGGGGGTTCAAGAGACCCAGTACTTC. The gene calls are TRBV28 and TRBJ2-5; 12 positions match TRBD2. This CDR3 comprises 16 residues. CDR1 is MDHEN and CDR2 is SYDVKM in the germline V gene. V dropped 3 bases and J dropped 2; count of bases not matched to a gene: 4.

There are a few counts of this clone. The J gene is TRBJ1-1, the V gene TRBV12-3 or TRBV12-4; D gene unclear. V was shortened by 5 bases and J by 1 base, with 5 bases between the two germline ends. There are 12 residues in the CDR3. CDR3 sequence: CASSHRNTEAFF. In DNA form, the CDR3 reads TGTGCCAGCAGTCACAGGAACACTGAAGCTTTCTTT.

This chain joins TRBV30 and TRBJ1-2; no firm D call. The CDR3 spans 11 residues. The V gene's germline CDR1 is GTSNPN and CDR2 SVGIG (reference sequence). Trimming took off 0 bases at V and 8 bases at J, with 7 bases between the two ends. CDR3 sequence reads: CAWSVERGYTF. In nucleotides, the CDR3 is TGTGCCTGGAGTGTAGAACGGGGCTACACCTTC.

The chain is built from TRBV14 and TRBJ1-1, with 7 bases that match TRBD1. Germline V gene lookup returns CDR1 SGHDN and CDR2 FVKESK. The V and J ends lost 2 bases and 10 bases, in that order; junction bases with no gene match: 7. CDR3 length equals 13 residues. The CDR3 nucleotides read TGTGCCAGCAGCCAACGACAGGGTGGCCTAGCTTTCTTT. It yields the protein CASSQRQGGLAFF.

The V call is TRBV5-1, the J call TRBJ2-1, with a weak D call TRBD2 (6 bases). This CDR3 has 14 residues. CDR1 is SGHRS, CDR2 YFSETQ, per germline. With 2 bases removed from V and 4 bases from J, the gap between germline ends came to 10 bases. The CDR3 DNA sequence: TGCGCCAGCAGCTTTGTCGGGACTTACAATGAGCAGTTCTTC. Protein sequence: CASSFVGTYNEQFF.

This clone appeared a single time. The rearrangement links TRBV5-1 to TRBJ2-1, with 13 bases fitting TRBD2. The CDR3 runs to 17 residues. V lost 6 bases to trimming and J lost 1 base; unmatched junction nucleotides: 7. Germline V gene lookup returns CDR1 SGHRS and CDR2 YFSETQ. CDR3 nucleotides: TGCGCCAGCAAGAAACTAGCGGGGGGGAATTCCTACAATGAGCAGTTCTTC. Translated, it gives CASKKLAGGNSYNEQFF. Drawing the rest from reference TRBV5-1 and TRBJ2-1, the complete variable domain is KAGVTQTPRYLIKTRGQQVTLSCSPISGHRSVSWYQQTPGQGLQFLFEYFSETQRNKGNFPGRFSGRQFSNSRSEMNVSTLELGDSALYLCASKKLAGGNSYNEQFFGPGTRLTVL.

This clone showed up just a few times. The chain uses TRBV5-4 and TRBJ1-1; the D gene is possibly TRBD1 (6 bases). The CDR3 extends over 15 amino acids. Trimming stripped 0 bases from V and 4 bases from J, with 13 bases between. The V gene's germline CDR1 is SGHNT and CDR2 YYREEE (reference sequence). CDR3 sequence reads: CASSLEGGGSTEAFF. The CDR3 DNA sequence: TGTGCCAGCAGCTTGGAGGGGGGCGGGAGCACTGAAGCTTTCTTT.

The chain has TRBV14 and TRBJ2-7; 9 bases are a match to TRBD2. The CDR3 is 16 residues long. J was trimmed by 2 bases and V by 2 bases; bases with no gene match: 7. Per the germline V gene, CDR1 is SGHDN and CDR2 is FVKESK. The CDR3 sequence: CASSQRSGGTTYEQYF. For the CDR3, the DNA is TGTGCCAGCAGCCAACGCAGCGGGGGGACGACCTACGAGCAGTACTTC.

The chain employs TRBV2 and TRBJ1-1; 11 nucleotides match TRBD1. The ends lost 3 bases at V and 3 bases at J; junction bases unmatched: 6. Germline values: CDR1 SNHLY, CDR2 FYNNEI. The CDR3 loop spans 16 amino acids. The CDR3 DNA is TGTGCCAGCAGTGACCGGACAGGGGGCGCGGACACTGAAGCTTTCTTT. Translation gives CASSDRTGGADTEAFF.

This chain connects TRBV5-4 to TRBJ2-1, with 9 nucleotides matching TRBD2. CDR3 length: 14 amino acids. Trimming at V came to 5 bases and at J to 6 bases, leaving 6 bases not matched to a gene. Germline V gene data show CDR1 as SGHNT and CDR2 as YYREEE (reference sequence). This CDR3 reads CASSPRGGFNEQFF. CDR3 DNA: TGTGCCAGCAGTCCGCGGGGGGGCTTCAATGAGCAGTTCTTC.

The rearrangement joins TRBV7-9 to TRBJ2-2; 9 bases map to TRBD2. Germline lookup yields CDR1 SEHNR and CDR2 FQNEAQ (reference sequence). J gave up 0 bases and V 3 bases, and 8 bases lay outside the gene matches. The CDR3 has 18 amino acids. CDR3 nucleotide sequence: TGTGCCAGCAGCTTTTTGCGGGGGGGTTCCGCGAACACCGGGGAGCTGTTTTTT. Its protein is CASSFLRGGSANTGELFF.

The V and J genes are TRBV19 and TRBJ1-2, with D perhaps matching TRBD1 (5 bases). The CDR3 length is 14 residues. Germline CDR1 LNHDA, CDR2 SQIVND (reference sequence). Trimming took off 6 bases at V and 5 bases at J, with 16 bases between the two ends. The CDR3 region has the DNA TGTGCCAGTAGGGCTCAGGGCCACCTATATGGCTACACCTTC. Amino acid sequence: CASRAQGHLYGYTF.

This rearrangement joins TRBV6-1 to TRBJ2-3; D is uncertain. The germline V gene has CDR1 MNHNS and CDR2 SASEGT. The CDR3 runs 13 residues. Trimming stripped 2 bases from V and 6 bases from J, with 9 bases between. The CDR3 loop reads CASSEPTPDTQYF. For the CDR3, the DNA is TGTGCCAGCAGTGAACCTACTCCCGATACGCAGTATTTT.